This T cell receptor beta chain derives from a study of T-cell reconstitution after alpha-beta-depleted transplantation in children. Unique molecular identifiers featured in how the TCRbeta library was prepared. A single record per CDR3 protein comes from TCRdb applying MiXCR to the PCR reads. The sample lists hundreds of thousands of distinct CDR3 sequences; 10% to 15% were seen once. Per germline, CDR1 LGHNT and CDR2 FRNRAP. Deletions cut 6 bases from V and 1 base from J, with 7 bases between. The CDR3 totals 13 residues. This clonotype was obtained from a male patient younger than 18 who had a stem cell transplant for acute myeloid leukemia, so the T cells may come from the graft donor. Sequencing was performed on PBMCs, mostly from graft donor cells, taken 360 days after TCRalphabeta/CD19-depleted stem cell transplant. This rearrangement joins TRBV12-5 to TRBJ2-1; D is ambiguous. The CDR3 nucleotides are TGTGCTAGTGGCCCTGAGTCCTACAATGAGCAGTTCTTC. The encoded protein is CASGPESYNEQFF.